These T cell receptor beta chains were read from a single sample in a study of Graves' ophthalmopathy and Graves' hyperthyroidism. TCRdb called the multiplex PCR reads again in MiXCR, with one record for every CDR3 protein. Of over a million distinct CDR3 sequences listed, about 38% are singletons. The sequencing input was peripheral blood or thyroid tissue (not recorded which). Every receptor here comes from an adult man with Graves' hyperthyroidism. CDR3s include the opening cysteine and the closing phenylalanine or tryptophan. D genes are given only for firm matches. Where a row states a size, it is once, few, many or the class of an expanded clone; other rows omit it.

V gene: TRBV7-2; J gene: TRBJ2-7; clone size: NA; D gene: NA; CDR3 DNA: TGTGCCAGCAGCTTGAACTCAGGGGCCGAGGAGCAGTACTTC; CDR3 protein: CASSLNSGAEEQYF
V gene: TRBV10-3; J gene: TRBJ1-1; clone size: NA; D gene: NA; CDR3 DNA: TGTGCCAGCAGTTACTCGATTGGGGGGCAGGGGACTGAAGCTTTCTTT; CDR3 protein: CASSYSIGGQGTEAFF
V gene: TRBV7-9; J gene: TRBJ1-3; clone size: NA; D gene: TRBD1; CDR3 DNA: TGTGCCAGCAGTCCGGACAGGGCCTCTGGAAACACCATATATTTT; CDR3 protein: CASSPDRASGNTIYF
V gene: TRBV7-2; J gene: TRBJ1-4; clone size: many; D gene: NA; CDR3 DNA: TGTGCCAGCAGCCGTATCGAATCGGGACGGATTGAAAAACTGTTTTTT; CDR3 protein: CASSRIESGRIEKLFF
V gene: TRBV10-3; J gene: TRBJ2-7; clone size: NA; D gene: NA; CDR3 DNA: TGTGCCATCAGTCCCCAGCCCGGGCGATCCTACGAGCAGTACTTC; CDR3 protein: CAISPQPGRSYEQYF
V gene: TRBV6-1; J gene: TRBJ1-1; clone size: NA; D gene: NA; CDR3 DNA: TGTGCCAGCGGCGAGACAGTACGCCGAGCTTTCTTT; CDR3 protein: CASGETVRRAFF
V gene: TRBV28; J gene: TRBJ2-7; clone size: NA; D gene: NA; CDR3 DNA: TGTGCCAGCAGTTTAGAGCTAAAGACAGCCTCCTACGAGCAGTACTTC; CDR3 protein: CASSLELKTASYEQYF
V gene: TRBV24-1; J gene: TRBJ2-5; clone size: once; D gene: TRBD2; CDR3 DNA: TGCGCCAGCAGCTTGGTGCCTAGCGGGAGGTTAGAGACCCAGTACTTC; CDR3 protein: CASSLVPSGRLETQYF
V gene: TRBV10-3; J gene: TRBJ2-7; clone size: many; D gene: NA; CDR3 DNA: TGTGCCACCCAGGGGGGGACCTACGAGCAGTACTTC; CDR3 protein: CATQGGTYEQYF
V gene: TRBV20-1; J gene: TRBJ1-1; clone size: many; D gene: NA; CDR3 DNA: TGCAGTGCTCCATTCGCTAACACTGAAGCTTTCTTT; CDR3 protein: CSAPFANTEAFF
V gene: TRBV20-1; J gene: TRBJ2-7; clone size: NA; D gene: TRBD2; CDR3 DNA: TGCAGTGCTAGAACTAGCGGGCTCTACGAGCAGTACTTC; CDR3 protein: CSARTSGLYEQYF
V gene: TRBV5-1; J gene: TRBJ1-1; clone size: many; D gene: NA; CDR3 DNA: TGCGCCAGCAGCTTGGTAGTCGAGGACACTGAAGCTTTCTTT; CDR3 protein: CASSLVVEDTEAFF
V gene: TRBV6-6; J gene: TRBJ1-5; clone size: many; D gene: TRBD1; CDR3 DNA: TGTGCCAGCAGTCGCCCAACCGGGACAGGGGCGAGTAATCAGCCCCAGCATTTT; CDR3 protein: CASSRPTGTGASNQPQHF
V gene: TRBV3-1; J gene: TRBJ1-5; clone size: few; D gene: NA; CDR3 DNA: TGTGCCAGCAGCCAAGATTCTTATAGCAATCAGCCCCAGCATTTT; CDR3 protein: CASSQDSYSNQPQHF
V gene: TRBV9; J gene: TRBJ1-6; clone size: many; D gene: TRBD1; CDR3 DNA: TGTGCCAGCAGCGTAGAGGGACAGGATAATTCACCCCTCCACTTT; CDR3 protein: CASSVEGQDNSPLHF
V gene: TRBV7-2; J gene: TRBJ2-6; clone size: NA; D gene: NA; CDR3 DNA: TGTGCCAGCGAAGGCTCCGGGGCCAACGTCCTGACTTTC; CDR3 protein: CASEGSGANVLTF
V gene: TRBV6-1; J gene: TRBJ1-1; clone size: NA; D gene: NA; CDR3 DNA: TGTGCCAGCAGTCCAACAGGGATTGGCACTGAAGCTTTCTTT; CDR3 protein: CASSPTGIGTEAFF
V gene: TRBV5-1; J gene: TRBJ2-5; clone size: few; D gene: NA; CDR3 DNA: TGCGCCAGCAGCTTGGGCGCCCCCACAGAGACCCAGTACTTC; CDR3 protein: CASSLGAPTETQYF
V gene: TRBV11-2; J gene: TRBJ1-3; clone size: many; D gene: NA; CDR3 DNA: TGTGCCAGCAGCGCGAGTGGGGTGGACACCATATATTTT; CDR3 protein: CASSASGVDTIYF
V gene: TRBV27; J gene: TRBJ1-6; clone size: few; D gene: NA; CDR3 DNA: TGTGCCAGCAGTTCGGGACTGTCCTATAATTCACCCCTCCACTTT; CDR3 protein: CASSSGLSYNSPLHF
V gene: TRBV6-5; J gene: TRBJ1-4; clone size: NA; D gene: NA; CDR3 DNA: TGTGCCAGCAGACGGATCAATGAAAAACTGTTTTTT; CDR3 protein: CASRRINEKLFF
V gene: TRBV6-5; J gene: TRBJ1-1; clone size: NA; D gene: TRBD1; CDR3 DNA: TGTGCCAGCAGTTACTGGATTTCGACAGGGGAGAACACTGAAGCTTTCTTT; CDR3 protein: CASSYWISTGENTEAFF
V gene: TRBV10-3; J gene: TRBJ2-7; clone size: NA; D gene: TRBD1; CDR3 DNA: TGTGCCATCTCGAAAATTCCGGGACAGGGCCACGAGCAGTACTTC; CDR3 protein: CAISKIPGQGHEQYF
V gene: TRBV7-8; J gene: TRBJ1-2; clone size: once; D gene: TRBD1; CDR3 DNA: TGTGCCAGCAGCTTAGATTTCGAGCCAGGGGGAGATGGCTACACCTTC; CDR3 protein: CASSLDFEPGGDGYTF
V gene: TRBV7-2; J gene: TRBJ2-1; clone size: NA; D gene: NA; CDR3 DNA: TGTGCCAGCAGCGTAGGGATTGAGCAGTTCTTC; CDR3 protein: CASSVGIEQFF
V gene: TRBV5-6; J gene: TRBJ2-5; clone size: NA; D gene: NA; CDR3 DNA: TGTGCCAGCAGCTTGGGTCGGCTCAGGGTTTTGGTCCAAGAGACCCAGTACTTC; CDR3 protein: CASSLGRLRVLVQETQYF
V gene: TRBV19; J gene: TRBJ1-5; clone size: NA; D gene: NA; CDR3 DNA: TGTGCCAGTAGGGGTCTAGACGAGCATTTT; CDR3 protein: CASRGLDEHF
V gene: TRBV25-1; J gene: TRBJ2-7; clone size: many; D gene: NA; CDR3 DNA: TGTGCCAGCAGTGAACGGGGGCACGAGCAGTACTTC; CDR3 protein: CASSERGHEQYF
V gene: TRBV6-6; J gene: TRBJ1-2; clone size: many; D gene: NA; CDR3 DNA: TGTGCCAGCAGTTCCCGGGACACAACAGATGGCTACACCTTC; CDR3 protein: CASSSRDTTDGYTF
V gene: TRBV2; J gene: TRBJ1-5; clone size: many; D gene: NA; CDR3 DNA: TGTGCCAGCAGATTGGGGGGGGCGAGCAATCAGCCCCAGCATTTT; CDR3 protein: CASRLGGASNQPQHF
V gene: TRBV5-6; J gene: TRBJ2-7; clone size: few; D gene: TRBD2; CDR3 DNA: TGTGCCAGCAGCCCTACTAGCGGGCAGTACGAGCAGTACTTC; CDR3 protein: CASSPTSGQYEQYF
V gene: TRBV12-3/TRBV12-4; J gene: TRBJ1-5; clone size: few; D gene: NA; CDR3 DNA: TGTGCCAGCAGTTCATTGACAGGAGTTAATCAGCCCCAGCATTTT; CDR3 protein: CASSSLTGVNQPQHF
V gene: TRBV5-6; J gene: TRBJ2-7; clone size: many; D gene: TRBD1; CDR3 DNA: TGTGCCAGCAGCTTGCCGAACAGGGGGACCTACGAGCAGTACTTC; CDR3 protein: CASSLPNRGTYEQYF
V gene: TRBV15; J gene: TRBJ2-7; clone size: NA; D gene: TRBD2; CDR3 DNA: TGTGCCACCAGCCCCCGTGAGGCTAGCGGGAATCAGTACTTC; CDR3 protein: CATSPREASGNQYF
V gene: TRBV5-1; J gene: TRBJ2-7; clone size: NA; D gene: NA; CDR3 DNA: TGCGCCAGCAGCTTGATGGGCAGCGAGCAGTACTTC; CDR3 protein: CASSLMGSEQYF
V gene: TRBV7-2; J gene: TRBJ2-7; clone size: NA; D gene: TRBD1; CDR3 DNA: TGTGCCAGCAGCTTTTCCGGACAGGGGGGCGAGCAGTACTTC; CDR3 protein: CASSFSGQGGEQYF